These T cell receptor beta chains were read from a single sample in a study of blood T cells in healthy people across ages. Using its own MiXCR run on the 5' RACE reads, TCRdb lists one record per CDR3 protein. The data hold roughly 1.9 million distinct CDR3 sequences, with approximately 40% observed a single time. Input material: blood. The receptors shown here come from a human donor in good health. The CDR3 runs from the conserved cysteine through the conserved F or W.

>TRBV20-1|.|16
CSAGGLRDRGPYEQYF
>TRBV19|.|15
CASSKVGTASYEQYF
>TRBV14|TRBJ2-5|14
CVSSHRLYQETQYF
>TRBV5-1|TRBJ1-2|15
CASSYGQANDYGYTF
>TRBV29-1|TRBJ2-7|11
CSGRKLNEQYF
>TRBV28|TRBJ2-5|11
CASSLGQEQYF
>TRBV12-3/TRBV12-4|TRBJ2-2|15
CASSRRTGEAGELFF
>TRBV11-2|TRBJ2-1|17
CASSLDPTTISYNEQFF
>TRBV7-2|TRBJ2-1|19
CASSLRPYIAGGLYNEQFF
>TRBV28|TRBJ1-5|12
CASRPPNQPQHF
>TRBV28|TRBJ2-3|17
CASSLFRPSGGRPTQYF
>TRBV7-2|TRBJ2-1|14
CASSLFSTNNEQFF
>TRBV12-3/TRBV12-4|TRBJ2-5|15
CASSFGGARGETQYF
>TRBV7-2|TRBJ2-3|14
CAIPDRASTDTQYF
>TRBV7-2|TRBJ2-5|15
CASSLILTMGETQYF
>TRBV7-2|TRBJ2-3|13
CASSTWSTDTQYF
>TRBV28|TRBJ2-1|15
CASSLLPTSDNEQFF
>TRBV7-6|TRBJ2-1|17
CASSLGVRGTLYNEQFF
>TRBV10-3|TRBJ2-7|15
CAISATGAPTYEQYF
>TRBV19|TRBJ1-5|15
CASSSGIRSNQPQHF
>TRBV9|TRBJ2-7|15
CASSVEAGPHYEQYF
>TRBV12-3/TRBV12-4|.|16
CASGFLRTGRPYEQYF
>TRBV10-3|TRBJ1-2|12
CAISADRGRYTF
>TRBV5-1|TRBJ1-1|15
CASSLALGENTEAFF
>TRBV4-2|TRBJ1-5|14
CASSQDVRNQPQHF
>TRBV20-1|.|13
CSASRSKGFEQYF
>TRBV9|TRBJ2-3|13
CASSVALPDTQYF
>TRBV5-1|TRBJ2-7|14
CASSLVPGANEQYF
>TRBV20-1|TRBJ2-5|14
CSVEGAAVKETQYF
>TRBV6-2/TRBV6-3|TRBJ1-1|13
CASAQGIRTEAFF
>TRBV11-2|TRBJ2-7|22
CASSLRGLSGGPNITSSYEQYF
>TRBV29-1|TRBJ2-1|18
CSVEARGFSGVSYNEQFF